The rows below give T cell receptor beta chains drawn from one sample of a study of blood T cells in healthy people across ages. TCRdb redid the calling of the 5' RACE reads with MiXCR, one entry per CDR3 protein. In the table there are about 680,000 distinct CDR3 sequences, 49% of which are singletons. Source material: blood. The receptors originated from an older woman in good health. Each CDR3 is given without its conserved first and last residue.

v_call: TRBV4-2; j_call: TRBJ2-1; cdr3_aa: ASSQTSGGNNEQF
v_call: TRBV7-2; j_call: TRBJ2-3; cdr3_aa: ASSSWREWEDTQY
v_call: TRBV20-1; j_call: TRBJ2-1; cdr3_aa: SARDPRTGVYNEQF
v_call: TRBV27; j_call: TRBJ2-7; cdr3_aa: ASSFSGFSYEQY
v_call: TRBV6-6; j_call: TRBJ2-3; cdr3_aa: ASSAGQAEAQY
v_call: TRBV7-2; j_call: .; cdr3_aa: ASSLVLAGGSHEQY
v_call: TRBV4-1; j_call: TRBJ2-7; cdr3_aa: ASSQEWDEQY
v_call: TRBV20-1; j_call: TRBJ2-7; cdr3_aa: SDPDGTYEQY
v_call: TRBV9; j_call: .; cdr3_aa: ASSVAGLAGQETQY
v_call: TRBV7-9; j_call: TRBJ2-1; cdr3_aa: ASSYPRQGINNEQF
v_call: TRBV6-6; j_call: TRBJ1-2; cdr3_aa: ASSPRPSYGYT
v_call: TRBV5-5; j_call: TRBJ2-5; cdr3_aa: ASSLEAGSRKTQY
v_call: TRBV6-6; j_call: TRBJ1-6; cdr3_aa: ASNRGSSYNSPLH
v_call: TRBV10-3; j_call: TRBJ2-7; cdr3_aa: AISGGTSGYEQY
v_call: TRBV18; j_call: TRBJ2-5; cdr3_aa: ASSPVADQETQY
v_call: TRBV15; j_call: TRBJ1-2; cdr3_aa: ATSRQGVLGYT
v_call: TRBV29-1; j_call: TRBJ2-1; cdr3_aa: SVENPSGSLEQF
v_call: TRBV7-2; j_call: TRBJ1-2; cdr3_aa: ASIPRRWGDYGYT
v_call: TRBV18; j_call: TRBJ2-1; cdr3_aa: ASSLESSEQF
v_call: TRBV9; j_call: TRBJ1-2; cdr3_aa: ASNTQRSRTGGYT
v_call: TRBV4-2; j_call: TRBJ2-1; cdr3_aa: ASSQSSGREF
v_call: TRBV12-3/TRBV12-4; j_call: TRBJ2-1; cdr3_aa: ASTILAGVYNEQF
v_call: TRBV7-2; j_call: TRBJ2-1; cdr3_aa: ASSSRTSVYNEQF
v_call: TRBV11-1; j_call: TRBJ2-5; cdr3_aa: AGSHRLAGKETQY
v_call: TRBV2; j_call: TRBJ1-2; cdr3_aa: ASSEDQAHRFYYGYT
v_call: TRBV7-9; j_call: TRBJ1-4; cdr3_aa: ASSLWSPFNEKLF
v_call: TRBV7-3; j_call: TRBJ2-2; cdr3_aa: ASSLTLNTGELF
v_call: TRBV29-1; j_call: TRBJ1-3; cdr3_aa: SVGASSGNTIY
v_call: TRBV7-2; j_call: TRBJ2-3; cdr3_aa: ASSPSAGQDTQY
v_call: TRBV7-2; j_call: TRBJ2-4; cdr3_aa: ASSLRRGGGQY
v_call: TRBV20-1; j_call: TRBJ2-7; cdr3_aa: SARDWVGDEQY
v_call: TRBV6-6; j_call: TRBJ2-1; cdr3_aa: ASSGTGRGYNEQF
v_call: TRBV20-1; j_call: TRBJ1-5; cdr3_aa: SAPGALDQPQH
v_call: TRBV6-2/TRBV6-3; j_call: .; cdr3_aa: ASRPPLKPGHLDQETQY
v_call: TRBV7-3; j_call: TRBJ2-1; cdr3_aa: ASSQGLHSYNEQF
v_call: TRBV2; j_call: TRBJ2-1; cdr3_aa: ASNRQGNNEQF
v_call: TRBV7-2; j_call: TRBJ2-1; cdr3_aa: ASSLGGFSEQF
v_call: TRBV6-6; j_call: TRBJ2-4; cdr3_aa: ASSWPRDSKNIQY
v_call: TRBV10-3; j_call: TRBJ2-5; cdr3_aa: AISESGTEETQY